The source of this T cell receptor (beta chain) is a study of blood T cell repertoires in COVID-19. Overall study context: Samples came from the United States, Italy and Spain, spanning acute and convalescent COVID-19. The cDNA or gDNA used as material had been derived from T cells, B-cell-depleted T cells, or PBMCs.

This table comes from immunoSEQ multiplex PCR, and its TCRdb copy is limited to in-frame clones, with some not included. The sample carries tens of thousands of clones, 65% to 90% recorded once. With V trimmed by 8 bases and J by 3 bases, 5 bases remained unmatched. The germline V gene has CDR1 SQVTM and CDR2 ANQGSEA. The CDR3 is 12 amino acids. The source material was peripheral blood. The gene calls are TRBV29-1 and TRBJ2-3; 7 positions agree with TRBD2. This TCR was recovered from a man aged 50 to 60 with COVID-19, enrolled during active disease. The CDR3 region is CSLTRETDTQYF. The CDR3 DNA reads TGCAGCCTGACGCGGGAGACAGATACGCAGTATTTT.